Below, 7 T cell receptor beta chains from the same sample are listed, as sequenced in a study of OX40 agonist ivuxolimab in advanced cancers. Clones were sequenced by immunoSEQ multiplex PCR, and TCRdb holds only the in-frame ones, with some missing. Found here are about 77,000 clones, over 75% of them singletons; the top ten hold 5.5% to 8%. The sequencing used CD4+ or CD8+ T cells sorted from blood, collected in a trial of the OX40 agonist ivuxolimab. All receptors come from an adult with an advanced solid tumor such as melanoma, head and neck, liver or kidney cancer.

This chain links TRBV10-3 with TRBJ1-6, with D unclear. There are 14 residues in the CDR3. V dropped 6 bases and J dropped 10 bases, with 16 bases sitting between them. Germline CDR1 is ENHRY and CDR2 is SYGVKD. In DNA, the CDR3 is TGTGCCATCAGCCCCGTTGAGGGTGGATCACCCCTCCACTTT. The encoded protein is CAISPVEGGSPLHF.

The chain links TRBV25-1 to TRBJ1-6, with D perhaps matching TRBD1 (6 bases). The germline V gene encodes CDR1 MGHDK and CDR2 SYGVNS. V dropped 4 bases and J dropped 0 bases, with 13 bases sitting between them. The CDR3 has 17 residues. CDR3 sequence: CASSATGGRSYNSPLHF. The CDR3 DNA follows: TGTGCCAGCAGTGCGACAGGTGGGCGCTCCTATAATTCACCCCTCCACTTT.

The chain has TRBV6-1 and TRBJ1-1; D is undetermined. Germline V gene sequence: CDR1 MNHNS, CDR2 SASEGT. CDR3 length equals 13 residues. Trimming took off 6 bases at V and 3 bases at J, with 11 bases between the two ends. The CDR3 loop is CASSSLSDTEAFF. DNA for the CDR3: TGTGCCAGCAGCTCTTTATCTGACACTGAAGCTTTCTTT.

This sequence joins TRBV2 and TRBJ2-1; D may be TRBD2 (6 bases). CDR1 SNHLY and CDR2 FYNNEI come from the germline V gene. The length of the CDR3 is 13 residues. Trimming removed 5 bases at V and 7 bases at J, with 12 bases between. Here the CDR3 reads CASSRESGNEQFF. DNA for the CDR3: TGTGCCAGCAGTCGGGAGTCCGGGAATGAGCAGTTCTTC.

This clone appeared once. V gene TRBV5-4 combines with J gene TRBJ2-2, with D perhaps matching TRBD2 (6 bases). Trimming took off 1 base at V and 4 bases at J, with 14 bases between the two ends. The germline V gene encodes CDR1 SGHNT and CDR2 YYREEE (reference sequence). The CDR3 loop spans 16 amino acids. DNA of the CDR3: TGTGCCAGCAGCTTGCAGGACGGGAGCCGCACCGGGGAGCTGTTTTTT. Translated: CASSLQDGSRTGELFF.

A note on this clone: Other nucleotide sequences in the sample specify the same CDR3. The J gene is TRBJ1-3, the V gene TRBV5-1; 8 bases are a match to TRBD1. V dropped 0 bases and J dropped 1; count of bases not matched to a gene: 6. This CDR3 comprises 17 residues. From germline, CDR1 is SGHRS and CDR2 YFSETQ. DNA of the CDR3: TGCGCCAGCAGCTTGGGGGCAGGGGGCTCTTCTGGAAACACCATATATTTT. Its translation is CASSLGAGGSSGNTIYF.

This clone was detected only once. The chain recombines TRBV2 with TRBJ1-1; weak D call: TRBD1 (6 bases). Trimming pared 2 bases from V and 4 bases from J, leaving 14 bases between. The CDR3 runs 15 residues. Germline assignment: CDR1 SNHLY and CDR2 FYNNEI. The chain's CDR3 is CASSERGAKVTEAFF. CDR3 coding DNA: TGTGCCAGCAGTGAACGGGGGGCGAAGGTCACTGAAGCTTTCTTT. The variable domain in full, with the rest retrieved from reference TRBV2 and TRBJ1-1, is EPEVTQTPSHQVTQMGQEVILRCVPISNHLYFYWYRQILGQKVEFLVSFYNNEISEKSEIFDDQFSVERPDGSNFTLKIRSTKLEDSAMYFCASSERGAKVTEAFFGQGTRLTVV.